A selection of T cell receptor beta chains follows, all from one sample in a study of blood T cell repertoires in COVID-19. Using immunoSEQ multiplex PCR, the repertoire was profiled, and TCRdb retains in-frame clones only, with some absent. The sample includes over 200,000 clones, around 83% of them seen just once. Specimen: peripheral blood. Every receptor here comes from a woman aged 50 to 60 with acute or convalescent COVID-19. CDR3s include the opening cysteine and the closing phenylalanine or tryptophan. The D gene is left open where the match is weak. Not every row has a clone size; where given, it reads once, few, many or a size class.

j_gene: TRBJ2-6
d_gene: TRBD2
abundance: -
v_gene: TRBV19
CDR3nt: TGTGCCAGTAGTAAGGACGGGAGGGCTTTGGCCGGGGCCAACGTCCTGACTTTC
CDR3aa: CASSKDGRALAGANVLTF

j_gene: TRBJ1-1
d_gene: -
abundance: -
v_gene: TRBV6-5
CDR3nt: TGTGCCAGCCTAGACCCCTACAAGGACACTGAAGCTTTCTTT
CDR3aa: CASLDPYKDTEAFF

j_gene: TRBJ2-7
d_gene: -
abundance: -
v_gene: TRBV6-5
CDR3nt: TGTGCCAGCAGTCCCCGGGACTCCGCCTACGAGCAGTACTTC
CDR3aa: CASSPRDSAYEQYF

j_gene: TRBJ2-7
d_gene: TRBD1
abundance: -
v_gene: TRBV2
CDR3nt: TGTGCCAGCATTGGACAGGGGGCTTGGGAGATTCGGCGCGAGCAGTACTTC
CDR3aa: CASIGQGAWEIRREQYF

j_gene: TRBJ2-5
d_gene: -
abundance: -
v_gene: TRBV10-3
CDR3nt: TGTGCCACCGCAGGGCGGGAGACCCAGTACTTC
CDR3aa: CATAGRETQYF

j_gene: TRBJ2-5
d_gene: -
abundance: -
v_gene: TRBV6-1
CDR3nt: TGTGCCAGCAGTGAAAATAGGGGGTACCAAGAGACCCAGTACTTC
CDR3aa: CASSENRGYQETQYF

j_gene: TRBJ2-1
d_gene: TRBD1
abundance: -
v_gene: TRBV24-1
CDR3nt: TGTGCCACCAGTGACCTGGGACAGACAAACTCCTACAATGAGCAGTTCTTC
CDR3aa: CATSDLGQTNSYNEQFF

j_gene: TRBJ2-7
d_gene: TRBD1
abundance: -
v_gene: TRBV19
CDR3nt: TGTGCCAGTAGCGCGGGACAGGGGCCCCTCGAGCAGTACTTC
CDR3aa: CASSAGQGPLEQYF

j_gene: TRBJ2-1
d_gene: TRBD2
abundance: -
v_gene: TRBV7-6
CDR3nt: TGTGCCAGCAGCTTGGCCCCCTCTTGGGCGGGAGTCTCCTACAATGAGCAGTTCTTC
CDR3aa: CASSLAPSWAGVSYNEQFF

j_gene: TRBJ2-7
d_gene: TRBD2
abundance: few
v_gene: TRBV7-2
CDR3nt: TGTGCCAGCAGCTTAGGGTCTAGCGGGTTCTACGAGCAGTACTTC
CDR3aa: CASSLGSSGFYEQYF

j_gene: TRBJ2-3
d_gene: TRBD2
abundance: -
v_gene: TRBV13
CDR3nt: TGTGCCAGCAGCACTCTAGCGGCAGATACGCAGTATTTT
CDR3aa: CASSTLAADTQYF

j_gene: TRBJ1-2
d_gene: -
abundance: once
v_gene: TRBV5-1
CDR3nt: TGCGCCAGCAGCTTGACCGCAGGGGTTTCCTATGGCTACACCTTC
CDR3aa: CASSLTAGVSYGYTF

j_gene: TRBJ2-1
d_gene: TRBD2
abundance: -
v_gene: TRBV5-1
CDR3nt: TGCGCCAGCAGCTTGGAACTAGCGGGAAACAATGAGCAGTTCTTC
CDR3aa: CASSLELAGNNEQFF

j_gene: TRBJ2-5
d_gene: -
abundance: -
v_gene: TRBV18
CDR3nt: TGTGCCAGCTTAGGGGGTACCCAAGAGACCCAGTACTTC
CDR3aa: CASLGGTQETQYF

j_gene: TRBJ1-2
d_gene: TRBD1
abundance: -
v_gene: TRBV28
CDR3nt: TGTGCCAGCAGTTCGACAGGGGAGGGCTATGGCTACACCTTC
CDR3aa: CASSSTGEGYGYTF

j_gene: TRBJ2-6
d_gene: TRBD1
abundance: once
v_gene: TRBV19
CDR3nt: TGTGCCAGTAGTGTAAGACAGGGCTCTGGGGCCAACGTCCTGACTTTC
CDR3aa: CASSVRQGSGANVLTF

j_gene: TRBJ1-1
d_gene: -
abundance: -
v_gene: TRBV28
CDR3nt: TGTGCCAGCACCCTCTTTGGGTTTGTTGACAGTCAAGCTTTCTTT
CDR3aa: CASTLFGFVDSQAFF

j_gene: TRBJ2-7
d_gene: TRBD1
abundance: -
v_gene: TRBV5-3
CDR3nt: TGTGCCAGAAGCTGGCCTCGGGGACAGGGGGCCCACGAGCAGTACTTC
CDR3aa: CARSWPRGQGAHEQYF

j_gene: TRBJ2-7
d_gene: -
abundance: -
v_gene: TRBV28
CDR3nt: TGTGCCAACCGGCGGCTCCCGGGAAGCTACGAGCAGTACTTC
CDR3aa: CANRRLPGSYEQYF

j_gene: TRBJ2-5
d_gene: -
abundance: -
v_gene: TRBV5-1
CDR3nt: TGCGCCAGCAGCTTGAACAGAGAGACCCAGTACTTC
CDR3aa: CASSLNRETQYF

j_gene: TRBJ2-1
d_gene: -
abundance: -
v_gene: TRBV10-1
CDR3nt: TGCGCCACCGGAGACAATGAGCAGTTCTTC
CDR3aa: CATGDNEQFF

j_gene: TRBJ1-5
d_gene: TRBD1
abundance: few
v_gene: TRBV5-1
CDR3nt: TGCGCCAGCAGCTTTGGGGCAGGACAGGATCAGCCCCAGCATTTT
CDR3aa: CASSFGAGQDQPQHF

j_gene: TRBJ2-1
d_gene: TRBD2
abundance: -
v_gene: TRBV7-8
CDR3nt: TGTGCCAGCAGCTTAGTAAACCCGAGACTAGCCAGTGAGCAGTTCTTC
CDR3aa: CASSLVNPRLASEQFF

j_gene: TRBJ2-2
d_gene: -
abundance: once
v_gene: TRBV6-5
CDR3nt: TGTGCCAGCATCGAACAATTTCACGCCGGGGAGCTGTTTTTT
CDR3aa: CASIEQFHAGELFF

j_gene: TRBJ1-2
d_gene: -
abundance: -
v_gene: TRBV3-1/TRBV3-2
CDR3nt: TGTGCCAGCAGCCAAGACGAAGGGGGACGGCTTAACTATGGCTACACCTTC
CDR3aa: CASSQDEGGRLNYGYTF

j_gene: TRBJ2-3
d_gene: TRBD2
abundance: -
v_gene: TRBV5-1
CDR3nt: TGCGCCAGCAGCCCGGAGGCTAGCGGGACTACGCAGTATTTT
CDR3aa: CASSPEASGTTQYF

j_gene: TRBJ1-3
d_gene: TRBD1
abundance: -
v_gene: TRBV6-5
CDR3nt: TGTGCCAGCAGCGGGGGACAGGGCAGAAACACCATATATTTT
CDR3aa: CASSGGQGRNTIYF

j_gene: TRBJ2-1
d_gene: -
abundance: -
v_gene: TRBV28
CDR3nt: TGTGCCAGCAGTCCAACCGCCCTGGGGGGATACAATGAGCAGTTCTTC
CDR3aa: CASSPTALGGYNEQFF

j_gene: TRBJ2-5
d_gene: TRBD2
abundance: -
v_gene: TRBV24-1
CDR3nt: TGTGCCACCAGTCTCAGCGGGACCGGAGAGACCCAGTACTTC
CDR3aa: CATSLSGTGETQYF

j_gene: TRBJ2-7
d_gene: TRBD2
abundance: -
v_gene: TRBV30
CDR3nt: TGTGCCTGGAGTGTACGGCTGGGCGGGAGGGCCGTGTACGAGCAGTACTTC
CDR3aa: CAWSVRLGGRAVYEQYF

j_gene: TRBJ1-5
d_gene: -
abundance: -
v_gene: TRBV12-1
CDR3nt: TGTGCCAGCAGCTTTGCGGGGACAGGGAATCAGGCGGGCAATCAGCCCCAGCATTTT
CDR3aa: CASSFAGTGNQAGNQPQHF

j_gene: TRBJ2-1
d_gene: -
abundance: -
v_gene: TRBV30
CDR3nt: TGTGCGTGGCAGTCAGTCTCACCCTCCTACAATGAGCAGTTCTTC
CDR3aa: CAWQSVSPSYNEQFF

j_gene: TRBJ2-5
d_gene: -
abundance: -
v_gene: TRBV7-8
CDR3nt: TGTGCCAGCAGCTCTGACTTTGAGGCAGAGACCCAGTACTTC
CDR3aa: CASSSDFEAETQYF

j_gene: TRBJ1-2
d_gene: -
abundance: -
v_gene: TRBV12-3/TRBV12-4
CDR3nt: TGTGCCAGCAGTTACTCTACCTATGGCTACACCTTC
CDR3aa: CASSYSTYGYTF

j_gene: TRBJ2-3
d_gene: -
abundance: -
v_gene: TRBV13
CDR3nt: TGTGCCAGCAGCCTGGGCGACGGGGGTACGCAGTATTTT
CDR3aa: CASSLGDGGTQYF

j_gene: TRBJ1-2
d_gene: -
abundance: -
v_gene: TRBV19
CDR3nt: TGTGCCAGCCGAGGAGGGAGGAACTATGGCTACACCTTC
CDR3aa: CASRGGRNYGYTF

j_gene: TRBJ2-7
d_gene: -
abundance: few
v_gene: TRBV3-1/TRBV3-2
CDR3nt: TGTGCCAGCAGCCGGAACAGGGCATGGGAGCAGTACTTC
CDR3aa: CASSRNRAWEQYF

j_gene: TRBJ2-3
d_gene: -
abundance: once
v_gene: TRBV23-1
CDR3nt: TGCGCCAGCAGTCTGGCAGGGAGGAGCACAGATACGCAGTATTTT
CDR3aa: CASSLAGRSTDTQYF

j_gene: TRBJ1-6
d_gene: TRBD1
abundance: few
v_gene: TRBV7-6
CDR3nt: TGTGCCAGCAGCCTTAGGGCAGGGGGGATAAATTCACCCCTCCACTTT
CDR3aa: CASSLRAGGINSPLHF

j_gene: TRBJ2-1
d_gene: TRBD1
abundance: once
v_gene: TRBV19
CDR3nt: TGTGCCAGTAGCGACGGACAGGGGCTATACAATGAGCAGTTCTTC
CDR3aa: CASSDGQGLYNEQFF

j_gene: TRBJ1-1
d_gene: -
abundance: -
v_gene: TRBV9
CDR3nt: TGTGCCAGCAGCCCTTGGAACACTGAAGCTTTCTTT
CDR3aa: CASSPWNTEAFF